The following is a TCR beta chain sequence with its context. These data are taken from a study of blood T cell repertoires in COVID-19. Authors' methods: It was from reference gene primer amplification that nucleated cell counts were estimated. The method was immunoSEQ multiplex PCR; TCRdb's version includes in-frame clones alone and lacks a portion of them. D and trimming come from the DNA, and the V and J calls and clone size come from that table. The data hold around 170,000 clones, with roughly 86% observed a single time. The CDR3 extends over 13 amino acids. Trimming cost V 4 bases and J 3 bases, with 9 bases left between them. The germline CDR1 and CDR2 sequences are ENHRY and SYGVKD.

The sample taken for sequencing was peripheral blood. The chain carries TRBV10-3 and TRBJ1-2; D is possibly TRBD1 (5 bases). The TCR comes from a man aged 60 to 75 with COVID-19, enrolled during active disease. The chain's CDR3 is CAISVREDYGYTF. In nucleotides, the CDR3 is TGTGCCATCAGTGTCAGGGAAGACTATGGCTACACCTTC.